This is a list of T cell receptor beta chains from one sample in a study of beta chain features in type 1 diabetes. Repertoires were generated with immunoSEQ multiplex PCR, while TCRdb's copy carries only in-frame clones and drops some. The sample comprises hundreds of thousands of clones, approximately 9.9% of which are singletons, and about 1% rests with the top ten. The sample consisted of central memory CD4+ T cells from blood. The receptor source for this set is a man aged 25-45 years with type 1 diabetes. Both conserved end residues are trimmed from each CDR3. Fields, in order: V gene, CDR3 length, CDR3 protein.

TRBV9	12	ASSARTGRNTIY
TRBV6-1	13	ASSEGPGGGNTIY
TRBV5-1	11	ASSFPGLDTQY
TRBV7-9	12	ASSLDAWGNEQF
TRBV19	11	ASRRLAQETQY
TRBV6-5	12	ASSFGQGNYGYT
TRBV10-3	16	AISESVLAGGRSETQY
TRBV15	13	ATSRDKGTNYGYT
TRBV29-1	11	SVEDPGLGGYT
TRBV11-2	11	ASSPVGTDTQY
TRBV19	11	ASTRQFTDTQY
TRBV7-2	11	ASSLFVNSPLH
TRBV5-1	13	ASSFDGTVAYEQY
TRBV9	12	ASSGGFDGNTIY
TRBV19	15	ASSITRGTGLTSPLH
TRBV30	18	AWSVLGQGIVGDTNYGYT
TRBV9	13	ASNLGDYTTDTQY
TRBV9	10	ASSRDRFEQY
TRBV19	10	ASSGWSDTQY
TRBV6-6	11	ASSATGHWEAF
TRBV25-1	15	ASSEYGLAGGLGTQY
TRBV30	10	AWSTGTVGYT
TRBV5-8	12	ASSSAAFGYGYT
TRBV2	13	ASAKASGGTDTQY
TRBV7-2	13	ASSLKQGGNSPLH
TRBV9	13	ASSVGQGTYNEQF
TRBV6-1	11	AIETGNGETQY
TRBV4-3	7	ASSQAAF
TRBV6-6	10	ASSRVYNEQF
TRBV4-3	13	ASSQQLGPLDTQY
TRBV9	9	ASSGQYGYT
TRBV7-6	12	ASSLTSGSDEQY
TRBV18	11	ASSPGSNQPQH
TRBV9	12	ASSVSGQGHEQY
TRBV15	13	ATSRDLPLSYEQY
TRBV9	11	ASSVNRNTEAF
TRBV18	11	ASSPTYTGELF
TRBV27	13	ASSSTGGPNYGYT
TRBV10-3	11	AISRADGGELF
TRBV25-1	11	ASSTGSNQPQH
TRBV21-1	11	ASIPGGKETQY